This T cell receptor beta chain was documented in a study of blood T cell repertoires in COVID-19. The overall study: Acute and convalescent COVID-19 samples came from the United States, Italy and Spain. PBMCs, B-cell-depleted T cells, or T cells were the source of the cDNA or gDNA that made up the material.

V was trimmed by 4 bases and J by 0 bases, leaving 11 bases between them. The germline V gene has CDR1 SGHRS and CDR2 YFSETQ. The CDR3 is made up of 15 amino acids. Source study methods: It was from reference gene primer amplification that nucleated cell counts were estimated. Only in-frame clones appear in the TCRdb table, and some are missing; sequencing was by immunoSEQ multiplex PCR. That table gives V, J and clone size, and the DNA gave D and trimming. The sample shows a few hundred thousand clones, roughly 86% of them seen only once. Sequencing was done on a sample of peripheral blood. The gene calls are TRBV5-1 and TRBJ2-1; D possibly corresponds to TRBD1 (7 bases). The receptor comes from a human donor in a cohort sampled during active COVID-19. The CDR3 nucleotides read TGCGCCAGCAGCGGCGGGACAGCCTCCTACAATGAGCAGTTCTTC. Protein product: CASSGGTASYNEQFF.